The 24 T cell receptor beta chains reported below all come from one sample, sequenced in a study of cytomegalovirus exposure and HLA in healthy donors. It was with 60 Vbeta and 13 Jbeta primers that the PCR ran. TCRdb's copy holds only in-frame clones and misses some; the assay was immunoSEQ multiplex PCR. In total, the table holds 100,000 to 150,000 clones. The source material was PBMCs. Receptor source: a woman between 40 and 50 years old in good health and CMV-seropositive.

V gene TRBV5-1 combines with J gene TRBJ1-1; 7 bases align to TRBD1. V was pared by 5 bases and J by 4 bases, with 11 bases of the junction left unmatched. Germline values: CDR1 SGHRS, CDR2 YFSETQ. The CDR3 covers 15 residues. The CDR3 reads CASSPRQGMPTEAFF. The CDR3 coding sequence is TGCGCCAGCAGTCCCAGACAGGGAATGCCCACTGAAGCTTTCTTT. Combining the CDR3 with reference TRBV5-1 and TRBJ1-1 gives the whole variable domain KAGVTQTPRYLIKTRGQQVTLSCSPISGHRSVSWYQQTPGQGLQFLFEYFSETQRNKGNFPGRFSGRQFSNSRSEMNVSTLELGDSALYLCASSPRQGMPTEAFFGQGTRLTVV.

The genes are TRBV5-4 and TRBJ2-1; 7 bases align to TRBD2. CDR1 and CDR2 (germline): SGHNT, YYREEE (reference sequence). The length of the CDR3 is 14 residues. V shed 1 base, J shed 4 bases, and the junction held 2 bases outside the gene matches. CDR3 amino acids: CASSLLAEYNEQFF. The CDR3 DNA sequence: TGTGCCAGCAGCTTGCTAGCGGAGTACAATGAGCAGTTCTTC.

V is TRBV4-1 and J is TRBJ2-3; perhaps TRBD2 as D (5 bases). The V end lost 1 base, the J end lost 5 bases, and 25 bases lay between the germline ends. The V gene's germline CDR1 is MGHRA and CDR2 YSYEKL. There are 19 residues in the CDR3. The DNA of the CDR3 is TGCGCCAGCAGCCAAGGGTTCCCGCCGTCCGGGGAACCGGGAGATACGCAGTATTTT. As protein: CASSQGFPPSGEPGDTQYF.

The chain is built from TRBV18 and TRBJ1-2; D is perhaps TRBD1 (6 bases). Trimming took 7 bases from V and 1 from J, leaving 10 bases between them. The CDR3 extends over 13 amino acids. Germline lookup yields CDR1 KGHSH and CDR2 LQKENI. CDR3 protein: CASCPQGNYGYTF. The CDR3 DNA sequence: TGTGCCAGCTGCCCACAGGGTAACTATGGCTACACCTTC.

The chain combines TRBV7-9 with TRBJ2-7; a possible D gene is TRBD1 (6 bases). The germline CDR1 and CDR2 sequences are SEHNR and FQNEAQ (reference sequence). The CDR3 covers 13 residues. The V end was cut by 3 bases, the J end by 8 bases, with 14 bases between. CDR3 residues: CASSFDRIGQQYF. The CDR3 DNA sequence: TGTGCCAGCAGCTTTGACAGGATTGGGCAGCAGTACTTC.

A note on this clone: One end of the junction is discordant with germline, which a read error may explain. The chain couples TRBV7-7 to TRBJ2-5, with 8 bases aligning to TRBD2. The germline CDR1 and CDR2 sequences are SSHAT and FNYEAQ (reference sequence). The CDR3 loop spans 16 amino acids. CDR3 amino acids: CASSPASGLVGETQYF. CDR3 bases: TGTGCTAGCAGCCCAGCCTCGGGACTAGTGGGAGAGACCCAGTACTTC.

The chain couples TRBV15 to TRBJ1-5; perhaps TRBD1 as D (5 bases). The CDR3 consists of 13 residues. Trimming left V 0 bases short and J 7 bases short, with 7 bases between. CDR1 and CDR2 from the germline V gene are LNHNV and YYDKDF (reference sequence). In nucleotides, the CDR3 is TGTGCCACCAGCAGAGATCCAGGGCAGCCCCAGCATTTT. Protein: CATSRDPGQPQHF.

The chain employs TRBV5-1 and TRBJ2-2, with TRBD2 matching over 10 bases. Losses at the gene ends were 4 bases for V and 8 bases for J; bases not matched to a gene: 14. The CDR3 has 17 residues. Germline values: CDR1 SGHRS, CDR2 YFSETQ. The CDR3 DNA sequence: TGCGCCAGCAGCCTACGACCGGGACTAGCGCTCATTGGGGAGCTGTTTTTT. Protein: CASSLRPGLALIGELFF.

The chain couples TRBV9 to TRBJ2-5, with D uncertain. V lost 0 bases and J 3 bases, leaving 6 bases between the germline ends. Germline values: CDR1 SGDLS, CDR2 YYNGEE. The CDR3 totals 13 residues. The CDR3 here is CASSVAPEETQYF. For the CDR3, the DNA is TGTGCCAGCAGCGTAGCTCCAGAAGAGACCCAGTACTTC. Combining the CDR3 with reference TRBV9 and TRBJ2-5 gives the whole variable domain DSGVTQTPKHLITATGQRVTLRCSPRSGDLSVYWYQQSLDQGLQFLIQYYNGEERAKGNILERFSAQQFPDLHSELNLSSLELGDSALYFCASSVAPEETQYFGPGTRLLVL.

The rearrangement uses TRBV4-1 and TRBJ2-1; D may be TRBD2 (6 bases). Deletions cut 2 bases from V and 6 bases from J, with 11 bases between. The CDR3 runs to 14 residues. Germline lookup yields CDR1 MGHRA and CDR2 YSYEKL. This CDR3 is CASSQLTSSNEQFF. The CDR3 DNA sequence: TGCGCCAGCAGCCAACTCACTAGCTCCAATGAGCAGTTCTTC.

The CDR3 DNA reads as TGCGCCAGCAGCTTTGGGCAGCAAGAGACCCAGTACTTC. Translating it yields CASSFGQQETQYF. The chain combines TRBV5-1 with TRBJ2-5; D uncertain. From germline, CDR1 is SGHRS and CDR2 YFSETQ. The CDR3 covers 13 residues. V gave up 2 bases and J gave up 2 bases, with 7 bases separating them.

Written as DNA, the CDR3 is TGTGCCTGGAGTCATAAGGGGGCTGCACTATTCACAGATACGCAGTATTTT. This sequence encodes CAWSHKGAALFTDTQYF. This chain joins TRBV30 and TRBJ2-3; TRBD1 aligns across 7 bases. CDR1 and CDR2 (germline): GTSNPN, SVGIG (reference sequence). This CDR3 region has 17 residues. J gave up 2 bases and V 2 bases, and 13 bases lay outside the gene matches.

This chain uses TRBV19 with TRBJ2-5; 8 nucleotides line up with TRBD1. After removal of 5 bases from V and 5 bases from J, the junction contained 7 bases not matched to a gene. CDR3 size: 14 residues. CDR1 LNHDA and CDR2 SQIVND come from the germline V gene (reference sequence). For the CDR3, the DNA is TGTGCCAGTAGTCGGCAGGGGGCGGGTGAGACCCAGTACTTC. Translation gives CASSRQGAGETQYF.

The V call is TRBV19, the J call TRBJ1-2; 7 nucleotides agree with TRBD1. Germline assignment: CDR1 LNHDA and CDR2 SQIVND (reference sequence). The V segment lost 8 bases and the J segment 3 bases; nucleotides outside the gene matches: 9. The CDR3 totals 14 residues. The CDR3 DNA sequence: TGTGCCAGTCGGGACAGAGGGGGGTACTATGGCTACACCTTC. It yields the protein CASRDRGGYYGYTF.

V usage is TRBV29-1 and J usage is TRBJ2-7, with D hard to call. The CDR3 is made up of 11 amino acids. Germline V lookup: CDR1 SQVTM, CDR2 ANQGSEA. Trimming pared 4 bases from V and 3 bases from J, leaving 7 bases between. For the CDR3, the DNA is TGCAGCGTTGTCTCCCTCTACGAGCAGTACTTC. It specifies CSVVSLYEQYF.

V is TRBV19 and J is TRBJ2-3; the match to TRBD1 covers 8 bases. The CDR3 totals 14 residues. CDR1 LNHDA and CDR2 SQIVND come from the germline V gene (reference sequence). The junction had 9 bases not matched to a gene; V was cut back by 7 bases and J by 6 bases. CDR3 protein: CASTPTGVVDTQYF. CDR3 nucleotide sequence: TGTGCCAGTACCCCGACAGGGGTGGTGGATACGCAGTATTTT.

This chain uses TRBV5-6 with TRBJ2-7, with D possibly being TRBD2 (5 bases). Looked up from germline, CDR1 is SGHDT and CDR2 is YYEEEE. V gave up 4 bases and J gave up 9 bases, with 17 bases separating them. The CDR3 length is 13 residues. DNA of the CDR3: TGTGCCAGCAGCCCCCGGTCGGGGTGGGGGCAGTACTTC. Its translation is CASSPRSGWGQYF.

The chain carries TRBV10-3 and TRBJ2-3; the match to TRBD1 covers 7 bases. V shed 6 bases and J 6 bases; nucleotides not matched to a gene: 3. The CDR3 has 12 residues. Per the germline V gene, CDR1 is ENHRY and CDR2 is SYGVKD. This chain's CDR3 is CAISEGADTQYF. The CDR3 bases are TGTGCCATCAGCGAGGGGGCGGATACGCAGTATTTT.

J is TRBJ1-2 and V is TRBV10-3; 7 nucleotides line up with TRBD1. Unmatched junction bases numbered 7, after V lost 4 bases and J lost 8 bases. The CDR3 is 13 amino acids. The germline V gene encodes CDR1 ENHRY and CDR2 SYGVKD. The CDR3 nucleotides are TGTGCCATCAGTGTTGAGGGGGCGGGGGGCTACACCTTC. As protein: CAISVEGAGGYTF.

The V gene is TRBV2, the J gene TRBJ1-3; no firm D call. Trimming took 6 bases from V and 4 from J, leaving 16 bases between them. This CDR3 comprises 15 residues. Germline-derived CDR1 and CDR2 are SNHLY and FYNNEI. CDR3 coding DNA: TGTGCCAGCAGGGAGGACGAGGCGGCGGGAAACACCATATATTTT. It translates to CASREDEAAGNTIYF. The whole variable domain, filled in from reference TRBV2 and TRBJ1-3, reads EPEVTQTPSHQVTQMGQEVILRCVPISNHLYFYWYRQILGQKVEFLVSFYNNEISEKSEIFDDQFSVERPDGSNFTLKIRSTKLEDSAMYFCASREDEAAGNTIYFGEGSWLTVV.

The rearrangement links TRBV5-1 to TRBJ2-2; TRBD2 matches at 8 bases. The CDR3 has 15 residues. J lost 7 bases, V lost 1 base, and 6 bases had no gene match. The V gene's germline CDR1 is SGHRS and CDR2 YFSETQ. CDR3 region: CASSLRGGRNGELFF. CDR3 nucleotides: TGCGCCAGCAGCTTGAGGGGCGGGAGGAACGGGGAGCTGTTTTTT.

V usage is TRBV5-1 and J usage is TRBJ2-7; D call uncertain. V lost 0 bases to trimming and J lost 2 bases, with 18 bases between them. The CDR3 runs to 17 residues. Per the germline V gene, CDR1 is SGHRS and CDR2 is YFSETQ. The CDR3 reads CASSLVRSRTATYEQYF. CDR3 nucleotide sequence: TGCGCCAGCAGCTTGGTCCGGTCCCGAACCGCGACCTACGAGCAGTACTTC.

V is TRBV7-8 and J is TRBJ2-5; 7 bases are a match to TRBD1. The J segment lost 1 base and the V segment lost 6 bases, leaving 5 bases of the junction unmatched. Germline V gene data show CDR1 as SGHVS and CDR2 as FQNEAQ. The CDR3 totals 14 residues. CDR3 in amino acids: CASSFGQVQETQYF. CDR3 nucleotide sequence: TGTGCCAGCAGTTTCGGACAGGTCCAAGAGACCCAGTACTTC.

The CDR3 protein is CASSLLGGIGSSSYNEQFF. The CDR3 DNA follows: TGTGCCAGCAGTTTATTGGGCGGGATTGGCTCGAGCTCCTACAATGAGCAGTTCTTC. The V call is TRBV27, the J call TRBJ2-1, with a tentative D call TRBD2 (6 bases). The CDR3 is 19 residues long. Trimming shortened V by 1 base and J by 0 bases, and 19 bases separated the two germline ends. CDR1 is MNHEY, CDR2 SMNVEV, per germline (reference sequence).